This record covers a single TCR beta chain. Its matching antigen is unknown. Random hexamers primed reverse transcription of roughly 0.45 to 1 ug RNA. Coverage of TCR beta CDR3 amplification by immunoSEQ multiplex PCR extended to 54 Vbeta and 13 Jbeta. MiXCR, applied by TCRdb to the immunoSEQ multiplex PCR reads, yields one record per CDR3 protein. This table holds 95,000 to 150,000 distinct CDR3 sequences, approximately 94% found once. This entry belongs to a study of CD8 T cells in Susac syndrome. Study-wide results and limits: An acknowledgment was made by the study that its TCR sequencing and HLA analysis involved relatively few individuals.

Controls matched for age and sex were healthy donors. The CD8+ and CD4+ T cells were isolated magnetically using a negative isolation approach, whereas the TEMRA cells were enriched by FACS. Sequencing was performed on CD4+ T cells from PBMCs. The TCR sequence derives from a human donor in good health.

In DNA, the CDR3 is TGTGCCAGCAGCGCAAGACAACCCGGGGGACTAGCGGGCTATTTCTACAATGAGCAGTTCTTC. Translating gives CASSARQPGGLAGYFYNEQFF. V and J are TRBV4-2 and TRBJ2-1, with 12 bases fitting TRBD2. The junction had 20 bases not matched to a gene; V was cut back by 5 bases and J by 3 bases. Germline V lookup: CDR1 LGHNA, CDR2 YNFKEQ. CDR3 length: 21 residues.